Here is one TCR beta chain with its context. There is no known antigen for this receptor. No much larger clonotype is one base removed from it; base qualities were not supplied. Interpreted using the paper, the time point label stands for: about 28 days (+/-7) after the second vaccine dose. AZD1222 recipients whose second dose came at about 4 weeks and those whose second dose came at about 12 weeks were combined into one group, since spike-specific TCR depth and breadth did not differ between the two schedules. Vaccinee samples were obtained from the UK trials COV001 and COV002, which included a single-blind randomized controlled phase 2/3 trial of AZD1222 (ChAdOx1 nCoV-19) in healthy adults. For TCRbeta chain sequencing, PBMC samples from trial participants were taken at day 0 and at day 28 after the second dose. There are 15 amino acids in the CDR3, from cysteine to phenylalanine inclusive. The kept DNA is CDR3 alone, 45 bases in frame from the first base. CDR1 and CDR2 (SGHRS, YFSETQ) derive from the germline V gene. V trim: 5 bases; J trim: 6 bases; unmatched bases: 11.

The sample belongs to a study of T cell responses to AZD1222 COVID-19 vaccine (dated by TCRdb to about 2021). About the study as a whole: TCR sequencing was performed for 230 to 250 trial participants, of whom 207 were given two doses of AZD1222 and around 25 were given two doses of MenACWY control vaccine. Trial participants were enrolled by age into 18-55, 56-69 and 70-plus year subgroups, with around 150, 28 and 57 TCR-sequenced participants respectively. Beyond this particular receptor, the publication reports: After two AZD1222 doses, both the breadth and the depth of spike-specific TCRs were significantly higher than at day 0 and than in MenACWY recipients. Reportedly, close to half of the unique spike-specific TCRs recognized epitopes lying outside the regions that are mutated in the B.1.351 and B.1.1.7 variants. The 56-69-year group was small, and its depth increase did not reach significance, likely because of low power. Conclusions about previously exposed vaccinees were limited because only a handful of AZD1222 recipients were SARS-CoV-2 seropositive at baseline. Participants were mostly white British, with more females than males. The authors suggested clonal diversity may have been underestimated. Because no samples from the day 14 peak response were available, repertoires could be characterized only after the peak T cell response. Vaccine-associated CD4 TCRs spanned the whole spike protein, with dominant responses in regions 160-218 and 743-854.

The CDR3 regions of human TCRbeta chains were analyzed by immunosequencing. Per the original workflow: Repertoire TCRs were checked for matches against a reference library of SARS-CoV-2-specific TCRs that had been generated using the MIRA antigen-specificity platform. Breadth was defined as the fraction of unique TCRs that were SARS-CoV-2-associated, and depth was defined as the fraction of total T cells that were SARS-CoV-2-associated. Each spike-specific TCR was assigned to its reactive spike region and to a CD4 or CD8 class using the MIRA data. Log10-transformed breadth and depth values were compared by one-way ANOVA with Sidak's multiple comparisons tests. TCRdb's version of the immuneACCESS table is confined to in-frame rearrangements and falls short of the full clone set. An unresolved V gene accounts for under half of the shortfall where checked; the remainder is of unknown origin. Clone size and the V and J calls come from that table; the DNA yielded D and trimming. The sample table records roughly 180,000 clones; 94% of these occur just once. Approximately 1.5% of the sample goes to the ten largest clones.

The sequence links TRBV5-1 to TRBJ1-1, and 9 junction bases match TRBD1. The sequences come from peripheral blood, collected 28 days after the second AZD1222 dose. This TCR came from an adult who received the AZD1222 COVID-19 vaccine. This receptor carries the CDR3 CASRAGDRVNPEAFF. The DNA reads TGCGCCAGCAGGGCGGGGGACAGGGTTAACCCTGAAGCTTTCTTT.